Reported below is one T cell receptor (beta chain). The antigen remains undetermined. These data belong to a study of blood T cells in healthy people across ages. The wider study: Per two T cells, template switching captured roughly one barcoded beta molecule. Broader study findings: Strong correlation existed between TCR beta diversity and naive T cell percentage.

CDR1 is MNHNY and CDR2 is SVGAGI in the germline V gene (reference sequence). Trimming removed 2 bases at V and 3 bases at J, with 17 bases between. This CDR3 spans 17 amino acids. Per sample, no less than 6 micrograms of total RNA were extracted. With a J-beta primer mix and a sample-barcoded 5' primer, a second PCR ran 7 to 11 cycles. Each CDR3 protein is one row after TCRdb ran MiXCR on the 5' RACE reads. The data contain about 970,000 distinct CDR3 sequences, around 54% of them singletons. The TCR comes from a woman aged 60-75 years in good health. Sequenced sample: blood. The V gene is TRBV6-6, the J gene TRBJ1-5; possible D gene TRBD1, 5 bases. The CDR3 coding sequence is TGTGCCAGCAGTTACGCCCCGCCGACAGAGGACAATCAGCCCCAGCATTTT. Amino acid sequence: CASSYAPPTEDNQPQHF.